Sequencing of this TCR beta chain was carried out in a study of radiotherapy plus CTLA-4 blockade in lung cancer. Across the whole study: Patients showed objective responses in 15% to 20% of cases, and disease control was achieved by approximately 33%.

The germline CDR1 and CDR2 sequences are SSHAT and FNYEAQ (reference sequence). The CDR3 has 13 amino acids. The study, taken as a whole, reports: In blood, after radiotherapy plus ipilimumab, tumor-derived TCR clones expanded.

Concerning this clone: Antigen unknown. Mismatch with germline at one junction end may stem from a read error.

The method was immunoSEQ multiplex PCR; TCRdb's version includes in-frame clones alone and lacks a portion of them. This table has fewer than 50,000 clones, 63% appearing once. Sequencing used peripheral blood, obtained from a patient treated with radiotherapy plus ipilimumab. The chain is built from TRBV7-7 and TRBJ2-1; 8 bases map to TRBD2. This TCR was recovered from a human donor with non-small cell lung cancer who had a partial response to radiotherapy plus ipilimumab. The DNA for the CDR3 is TGTGCTAGCAGCCCGGGGGGGCCTAATGAGCAGTTCTTC. Protein sequence: CASSPGGPNEQFF.